This TCR beta chain was sequenced in a study of shared clonotypes between healthy human individuals. V was trimmed by 4 bases and J by 0 bases, leaving 11 bases between them. CDR1 is SSHAT and CDR2 is FNYEAQ in the germline V gene (reference sequence). The CDR3 runs 15 residues. There were no recent acute infections or vaccinations among the donors, who were healthy HIV-negative adults. This table comes from immunoSEQ multiplex PCR, and its TCRdb copy is limited to in-frame clones, with some not included. The sample records roughly 700,000 clones, roughly 70% being singletons. Sequenced sample: memory CD4+ T cells sorted from blood. This sample's subset: CD45RA-negative fraction. The clonotype originates from a woman in her 30s in good health. This chain uses TRBV7-7 with TRBJ2-3; D possibly corresponds to TRBD2 (5 bases). CDR3 protein: CASSYGLASTDTQYF. The CDR3, as DNA: TGTGCCAGCAGCTACGGTCTAGCTAGCACAGATACGCAGTATTTT.